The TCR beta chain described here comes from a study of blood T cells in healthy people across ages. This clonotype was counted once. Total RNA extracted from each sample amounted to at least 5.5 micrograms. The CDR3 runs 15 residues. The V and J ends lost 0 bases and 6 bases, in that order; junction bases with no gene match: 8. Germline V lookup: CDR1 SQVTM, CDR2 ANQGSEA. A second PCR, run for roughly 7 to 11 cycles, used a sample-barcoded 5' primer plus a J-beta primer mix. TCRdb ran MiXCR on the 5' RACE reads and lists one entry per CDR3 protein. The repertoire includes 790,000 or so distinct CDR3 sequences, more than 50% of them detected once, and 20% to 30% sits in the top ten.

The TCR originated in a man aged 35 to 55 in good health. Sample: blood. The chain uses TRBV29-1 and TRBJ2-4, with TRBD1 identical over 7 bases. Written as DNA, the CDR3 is TGCAGCGTTGAAGAACAGGGGCGGGTAGGAAACATTCAGTACTTC. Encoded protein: CSVEEQGRVGNIQYF.